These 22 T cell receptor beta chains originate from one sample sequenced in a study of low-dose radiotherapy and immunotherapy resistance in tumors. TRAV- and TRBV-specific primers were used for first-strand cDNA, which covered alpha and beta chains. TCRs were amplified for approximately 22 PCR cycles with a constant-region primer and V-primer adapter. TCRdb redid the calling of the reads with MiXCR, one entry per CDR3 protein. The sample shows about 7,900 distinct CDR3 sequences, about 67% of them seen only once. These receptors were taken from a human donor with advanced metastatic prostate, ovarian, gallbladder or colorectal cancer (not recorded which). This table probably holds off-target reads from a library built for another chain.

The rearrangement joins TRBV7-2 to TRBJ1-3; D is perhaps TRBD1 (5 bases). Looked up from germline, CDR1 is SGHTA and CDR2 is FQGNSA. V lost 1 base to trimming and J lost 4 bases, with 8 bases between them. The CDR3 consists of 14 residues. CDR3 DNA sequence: TGTGCCAGCAGCTTAGGGGGCACGGGAAACACCATATATTTT. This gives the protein CASSLGGTGNTIYF.

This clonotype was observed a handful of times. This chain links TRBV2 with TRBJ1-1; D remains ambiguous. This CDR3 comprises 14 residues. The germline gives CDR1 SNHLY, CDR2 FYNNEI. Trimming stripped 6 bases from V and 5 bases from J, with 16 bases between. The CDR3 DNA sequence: TGTGCCAGCAGGGGTGGGCCTCGAAATACTGAAGCTTTCTTT. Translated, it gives CASRGGPRNTEAFF.

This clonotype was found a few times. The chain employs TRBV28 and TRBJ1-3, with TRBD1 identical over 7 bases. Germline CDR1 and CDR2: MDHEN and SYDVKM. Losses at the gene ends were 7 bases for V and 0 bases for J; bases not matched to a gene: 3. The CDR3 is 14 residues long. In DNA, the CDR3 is TGTGCCAGCAAGACAGGGTCCTCTGGAAACACCATATATTTT. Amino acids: CASKTGSSGNTIYF.

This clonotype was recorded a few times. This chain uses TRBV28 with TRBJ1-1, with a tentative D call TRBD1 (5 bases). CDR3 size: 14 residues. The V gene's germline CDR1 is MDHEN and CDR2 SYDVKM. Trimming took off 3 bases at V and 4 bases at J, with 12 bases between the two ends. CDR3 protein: CASSFAQGGTEAFF. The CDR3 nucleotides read TGTGCCAGCAGTTTCGCGCAGGGAGGCACTGAAGCTTTCTTT.

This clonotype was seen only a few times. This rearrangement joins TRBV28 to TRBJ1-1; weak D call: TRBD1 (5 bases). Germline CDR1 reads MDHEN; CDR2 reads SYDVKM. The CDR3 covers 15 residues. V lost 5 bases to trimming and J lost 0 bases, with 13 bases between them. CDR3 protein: CASSSLGLLNTEAFF. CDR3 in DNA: TGTGCCAGCAGTAGCCTGGGACTGCTGAACACTGAAGCTTTCTTT.

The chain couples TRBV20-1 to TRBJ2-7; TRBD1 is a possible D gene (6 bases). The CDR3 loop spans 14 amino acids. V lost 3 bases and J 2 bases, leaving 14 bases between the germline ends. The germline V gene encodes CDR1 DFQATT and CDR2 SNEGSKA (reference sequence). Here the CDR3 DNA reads TGCAGTGCTAGGGGTATGACAGGCACCTACGAGCAGTACTTC. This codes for CSARGMTGTYEQYF.

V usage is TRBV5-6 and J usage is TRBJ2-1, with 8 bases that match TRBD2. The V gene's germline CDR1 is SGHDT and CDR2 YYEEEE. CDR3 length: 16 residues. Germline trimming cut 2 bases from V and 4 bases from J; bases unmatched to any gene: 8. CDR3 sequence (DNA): TGTGCCAGCAGCTTATTTAGCGGGGAAGGTTACAATGAGCAGTTCTTC. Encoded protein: CASSLFSGEGYNEQFF.

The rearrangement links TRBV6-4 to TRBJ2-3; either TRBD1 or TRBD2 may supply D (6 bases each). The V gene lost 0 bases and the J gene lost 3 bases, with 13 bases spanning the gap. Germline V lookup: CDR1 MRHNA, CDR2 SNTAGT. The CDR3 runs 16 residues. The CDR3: CASSDSGGSGTDTQYF. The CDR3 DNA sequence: TGTGCCAGCAGTGACTCAGGGGGAAGCGGGACAGATACGCAGTATTTT.

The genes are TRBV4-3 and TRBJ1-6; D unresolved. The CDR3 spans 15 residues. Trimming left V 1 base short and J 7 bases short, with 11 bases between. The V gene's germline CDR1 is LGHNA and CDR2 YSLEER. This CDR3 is CASSQGRHWNSPLHF. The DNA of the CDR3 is TGCGCCAGCAGCCAAGGAAGGCATTGGAATTCACCCCTCCACTTT.

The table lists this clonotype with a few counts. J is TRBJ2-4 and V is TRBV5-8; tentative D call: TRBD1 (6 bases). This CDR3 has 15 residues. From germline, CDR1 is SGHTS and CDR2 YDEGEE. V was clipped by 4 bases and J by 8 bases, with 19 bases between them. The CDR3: CASSAPGRGGDIQYF. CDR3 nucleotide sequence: TGTGCCAGCAGCGCCCCGGGACGTGGGGGCGACATTCAGTACTTC.

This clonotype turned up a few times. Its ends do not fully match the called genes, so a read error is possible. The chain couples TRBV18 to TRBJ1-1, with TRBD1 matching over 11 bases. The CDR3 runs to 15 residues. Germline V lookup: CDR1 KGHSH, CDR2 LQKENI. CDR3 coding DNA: TGTGCCAGCTCACTAGGGGACAGGGGGAACGCTGAAGCTTTCTTT. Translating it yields CASSLGDRGNAEAFF.

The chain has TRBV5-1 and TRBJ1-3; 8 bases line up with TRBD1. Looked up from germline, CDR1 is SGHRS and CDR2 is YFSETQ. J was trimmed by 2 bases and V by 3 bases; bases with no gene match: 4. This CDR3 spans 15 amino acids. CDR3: CASSSRTGTGNTIYF. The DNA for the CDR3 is TGCGCCAGCAGCTCGAGGACAGGGACTGGAAACACCATATATTTT.

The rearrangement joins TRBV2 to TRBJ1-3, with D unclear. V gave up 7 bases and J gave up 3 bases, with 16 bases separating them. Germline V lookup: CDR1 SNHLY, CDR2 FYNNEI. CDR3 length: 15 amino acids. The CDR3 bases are TGTGCCAGCAAAGATCCGGGGTGGTATGGAAACACCATATATTTT. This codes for CASKDPGWYGNTIYF.

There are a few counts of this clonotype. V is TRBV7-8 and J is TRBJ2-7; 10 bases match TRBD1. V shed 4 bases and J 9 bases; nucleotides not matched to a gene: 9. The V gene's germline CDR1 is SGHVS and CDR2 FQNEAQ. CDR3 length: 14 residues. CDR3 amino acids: CASSSRPGQGRQYF. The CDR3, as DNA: TGTGCCAGCAGCTCGAGACCGGGACAGGGGAGGCAGTACTTC.

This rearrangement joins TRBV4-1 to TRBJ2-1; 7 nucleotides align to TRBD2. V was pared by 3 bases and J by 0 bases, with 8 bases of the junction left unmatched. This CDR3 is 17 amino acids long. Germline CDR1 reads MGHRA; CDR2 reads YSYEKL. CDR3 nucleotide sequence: TGCGCCAGCAGCCACGGGGGACTACCAAGCTCCTACAATGAGCAGTTCTTC. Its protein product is CASSHGGLPSSYNEQFF.

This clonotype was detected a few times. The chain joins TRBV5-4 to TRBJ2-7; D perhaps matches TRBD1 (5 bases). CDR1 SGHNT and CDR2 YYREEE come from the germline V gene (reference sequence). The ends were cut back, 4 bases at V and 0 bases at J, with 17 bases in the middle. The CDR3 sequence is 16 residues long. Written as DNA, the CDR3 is TGTGCCAGCAGCCCACAGGATCGGCAGGGCTCCTACGAGCAGTACTTC. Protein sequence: CASSPQDRQGSYEQYF.

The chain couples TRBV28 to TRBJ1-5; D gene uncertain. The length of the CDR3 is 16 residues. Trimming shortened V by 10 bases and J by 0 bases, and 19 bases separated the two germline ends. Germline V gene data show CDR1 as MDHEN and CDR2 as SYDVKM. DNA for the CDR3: TGTGCCACCCTCTTCGCCCCCGGGGATAGCAATCAGCCCCAGCATTTT. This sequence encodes CATLFAPGDSNQPQHF.

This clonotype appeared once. CDR3 in amino acids: CATRGNTEAFF. CDR3 DNA: TGTGCCACCAGGGGTAACACTGAAGCTTTCTTT. The chain carries TRBV15 and TRBJ1-1; D is unresolved. V lost 6 bases, J lost 2 bases, and 4 bases lay in between. Germline CDR1 reads LNHNV; CDR2 reads YYDKDF (reference sequence). The CDR3 extends over 11 amino acids.

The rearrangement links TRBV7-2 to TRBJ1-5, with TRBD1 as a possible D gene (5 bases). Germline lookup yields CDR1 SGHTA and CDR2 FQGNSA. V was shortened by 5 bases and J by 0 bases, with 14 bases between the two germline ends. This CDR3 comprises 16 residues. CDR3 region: CASSPQGTTSNQPQHF. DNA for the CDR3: TGTGCCAGCAGCCCTCAGGGTACGACTAGCAATCAGCCCCAGCATTTT.

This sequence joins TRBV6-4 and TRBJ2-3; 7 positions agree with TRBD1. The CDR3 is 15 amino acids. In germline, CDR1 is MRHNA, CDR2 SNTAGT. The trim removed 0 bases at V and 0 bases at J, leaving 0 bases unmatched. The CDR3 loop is CASSDSTGSTDTQYF. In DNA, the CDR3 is TGTGCCAGCAGTGACTCGACAGGGAGCACAGATACGCAGTATTTT.

This CDR3 is CASSDTALTYEQYF. The CDR3 coding sequence is TGTGCCAGCAGTGATACAGCATTGACCTACGAGCAGTACTTC. This chain connects TRBV28 to TRBJ2-7; D is ambiguous. Germline CDR1 reads MDHEN; CDR2 reads SYDVKM. The CDR3 spans 14 residues. Trimming shortened V by 5 bases and J by 2 bases, and 13 bases separated the two germline ends.

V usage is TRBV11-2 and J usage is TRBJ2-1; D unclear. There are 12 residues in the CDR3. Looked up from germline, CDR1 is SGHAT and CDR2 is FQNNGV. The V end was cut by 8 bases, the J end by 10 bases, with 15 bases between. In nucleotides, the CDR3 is TGTGCCAGCTCACATATAGGTCGAGAGCAGTTCTTC. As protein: CASSHIGREQFF. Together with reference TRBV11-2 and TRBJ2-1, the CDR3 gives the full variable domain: EAGVAQSPRYKIIEKRQSVAFWCNPISGHATLYWYQQILGQGPKLLIQFQNNGVVDDSQLPKDRFSAERLKGVDSTLKIQPAKLEDSAVYLCASSHIGREQFFGPGTRLTVL.